This T cell receptor beta chain comes out of a study of cytomegalovirus exposure and HLA in healthy donors. Vbeta (60) and Jbeta (13) primers were used in the PCR. Original processing notes: In a later analysis, the count reached about 75 million unique TCR beta chains, with roughly 11 million shared. Only in-frame clones appear in the TCRdb table, and some are missing; sequencing was by immunoSEQ multiplex PCR. V and J calls plus clone size are reproduced from that table; the DNA served to infer D and trimming. The listing contains about 200,000 clones. Study results and limitations: A later analysis reportedly identified an Asian-associated ancestry cluster as carrying fewer N-insertions than the roughly 700-donor mean. Beyond CMV serostatus, there was no information to go on about immune exposure. DRB1 showed the most TCR associations and HLA-C the fewest in a later analysis, as rates varied by HLA locus.

Germline assignment: CDR1 SGHRS and CDR2 YFSETQ. This CDR3 is built from 14 residues. Trimming left V 0 bases short and J 5 bases short, with 11 bases between. Remarks on this clone: As yet, its antigen is unknown.

The sequence derives from a man aged 25-45 years in good health and CMV-seronegative. Material for sequencing was PBMCs. The chain has TRBV5-1 and TRBJ2-5, with TRBD2 as a possible D gene (5 bases). Here the CDR3 reads CASSLDRGGETQYF. DNA for the CDR3: TGCGCCAGCAGCTTGGATCGGGGTGGGGAGACCCAGTACTTC.